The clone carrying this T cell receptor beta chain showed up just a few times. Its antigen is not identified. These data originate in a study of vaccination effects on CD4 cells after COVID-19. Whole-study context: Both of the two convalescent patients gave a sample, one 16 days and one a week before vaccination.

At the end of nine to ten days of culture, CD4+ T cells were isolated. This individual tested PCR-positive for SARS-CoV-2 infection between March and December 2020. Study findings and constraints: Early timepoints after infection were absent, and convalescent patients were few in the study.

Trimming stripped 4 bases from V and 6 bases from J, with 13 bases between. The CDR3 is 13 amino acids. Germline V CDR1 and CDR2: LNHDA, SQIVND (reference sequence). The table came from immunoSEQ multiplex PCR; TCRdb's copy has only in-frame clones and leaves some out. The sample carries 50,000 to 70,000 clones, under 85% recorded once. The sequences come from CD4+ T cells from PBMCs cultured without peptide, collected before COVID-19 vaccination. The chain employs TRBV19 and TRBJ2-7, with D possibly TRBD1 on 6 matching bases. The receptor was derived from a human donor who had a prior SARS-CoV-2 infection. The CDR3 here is CASSRTVVGEQYF. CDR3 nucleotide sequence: TGTGCCAGTAGTAGGACAGTTGTCGGCGAGCAGTACTTC.